This TCR beta chain was captured in a study of CD8 T cells in ankylosing spondylitis. Study conclusions and caveats: What appeared characteristic of ankylosing spondylitis blood was a TCR beta motif of eight highly homologous variants. Reported data indicate significant enrichment of disease-linked clones within matched ankylosing spondylitis synovial fluid.

This clonotype has a handful of counts. Its antigen is as yet unknown. Molecular-barcoded quantitative 5'-RACE produced these TCR beta libraries. One entry per CDR3 protein results from TCRdb running MiXCR on the 5' RACE reads. The repertoire holds some 220,000 distinct CDR3 sequences, with 7% to 8% as singletons. The clonotype was recovered from a male donor with ankylosing spondylitis. The sequencing input was blood, either unsorted or a sorted T cell fraction (not recorded which).

CDR3 nucleotide sequence: TGTGCCAGCAGCGTGGGGGGGACAGGGATCTACGAGCAGTACTTC. Translated: CASSVGGTGIYEQYF. The V and J genes are TRBV9 and TRBJ2-7; the match to TRBD1 covers 9 bases. The germline V gene has CDR1 SGDLS and CDR2 YYNGEE. Trimming at V came to 2 bases and at J to 3 bases, leaving 6 bases not matched to a gene. The CDR3 runs 15 residues.